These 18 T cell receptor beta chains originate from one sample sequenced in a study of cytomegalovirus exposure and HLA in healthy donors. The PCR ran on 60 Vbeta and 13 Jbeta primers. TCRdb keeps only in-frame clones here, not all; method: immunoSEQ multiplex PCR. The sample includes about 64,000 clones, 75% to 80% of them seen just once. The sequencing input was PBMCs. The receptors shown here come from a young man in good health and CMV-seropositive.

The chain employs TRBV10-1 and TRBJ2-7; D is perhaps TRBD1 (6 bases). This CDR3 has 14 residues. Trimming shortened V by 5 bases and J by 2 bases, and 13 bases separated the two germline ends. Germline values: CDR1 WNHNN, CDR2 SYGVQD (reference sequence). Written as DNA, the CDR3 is TGCGCCAGCAGTTCGGGACATTTACCCTACGAGCAGTACTTC. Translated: CASSSGHLPYEQYF.

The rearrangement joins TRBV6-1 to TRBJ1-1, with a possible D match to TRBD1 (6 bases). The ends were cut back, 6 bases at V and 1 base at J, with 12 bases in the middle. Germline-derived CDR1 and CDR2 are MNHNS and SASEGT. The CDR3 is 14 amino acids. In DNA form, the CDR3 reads TGTGCCAGCAGACCAGGGGCCTCGAACACTGAAGCTTTCTTT. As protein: CASRPGASNTEAFF.

CDR3 region: CASSLVSGHSNQPQHF. The CDR3 region has the DNA TGTGCCAGCAGCTTAGTGTCTGGGCATAGCAATCAGCCCCAGCATTTT. The chain employs TRBV7-2 and TRBJ1-5; D is unresolved. The CDR3 covers 16 residues. Germline-derived CDR1 and CDR2 are SGHTA and FQGNSA. Trimming removed 1 base at V and 0 bases at J, with 10 bases between.

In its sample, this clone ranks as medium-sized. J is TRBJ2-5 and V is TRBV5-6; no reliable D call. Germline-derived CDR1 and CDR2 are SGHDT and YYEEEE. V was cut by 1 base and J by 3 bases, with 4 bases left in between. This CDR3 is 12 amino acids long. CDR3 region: CASSLTEETQYF. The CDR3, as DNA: TGTGCCAGCAGCTTGACGGAAGAGACCCAGTACTTC.

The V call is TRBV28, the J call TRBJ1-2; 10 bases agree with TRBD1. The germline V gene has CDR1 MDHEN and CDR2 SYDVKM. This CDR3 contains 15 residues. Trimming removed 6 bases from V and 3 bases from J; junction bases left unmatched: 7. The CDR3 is CASSPPDRGDYGYTF. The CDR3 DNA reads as TGTGCCAGCAGCCCCCCGGACAGGGGGGACTATGGCTACACCTTC.

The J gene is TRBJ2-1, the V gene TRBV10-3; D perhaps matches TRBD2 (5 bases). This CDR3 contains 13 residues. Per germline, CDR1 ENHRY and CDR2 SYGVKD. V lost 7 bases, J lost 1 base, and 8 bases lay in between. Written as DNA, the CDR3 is TGTGCCATCAACGGGGATTCCTACAATGAGCAGTTCTTC. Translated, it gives CAINGDSYNEQFF.

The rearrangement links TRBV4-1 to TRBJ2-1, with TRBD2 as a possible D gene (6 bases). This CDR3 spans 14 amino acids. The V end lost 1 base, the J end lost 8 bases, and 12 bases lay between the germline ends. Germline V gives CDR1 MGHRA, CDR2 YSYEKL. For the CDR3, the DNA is TGCGCCAGCAGCCAAGCGGGAGAGGGCCATGAGCAGTTCTTC. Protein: CASSQAGEGHEQFF.

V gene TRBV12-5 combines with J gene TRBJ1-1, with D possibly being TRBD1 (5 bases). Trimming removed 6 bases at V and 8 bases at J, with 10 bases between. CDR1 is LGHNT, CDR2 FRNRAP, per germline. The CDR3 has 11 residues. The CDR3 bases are TGTGCTAGTGGAGACAGCACCGAAGCTTTCTTT. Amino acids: CASGDSTEAFF.

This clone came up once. CDR3 DNA: TGTGCCAGCTCACCAATCCAGGGGCTTGGGAGCACTGAAGCTTTCTTT. This gives the protein CASSPIQGLGSTEAFF. The genes are TRBV18 and TRBJ1-1, with D maybe TRBD1 (6 bases). The CDR3 spans 16 residues. From germline, CDR1 is KGHSH and CDR2 LQKENI. The V and J ends lost 2 bases and 4 bases respectively, with 17 bases between them.

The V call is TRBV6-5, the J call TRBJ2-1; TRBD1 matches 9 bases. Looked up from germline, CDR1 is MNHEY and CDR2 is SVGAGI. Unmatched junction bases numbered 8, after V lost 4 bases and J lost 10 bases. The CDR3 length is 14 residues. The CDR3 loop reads CASSSPGQGFEQFF. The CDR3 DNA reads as TGTGCCAGCAGTTCTCCGGGACAGGGATTCGAGCAGTTCTTC.

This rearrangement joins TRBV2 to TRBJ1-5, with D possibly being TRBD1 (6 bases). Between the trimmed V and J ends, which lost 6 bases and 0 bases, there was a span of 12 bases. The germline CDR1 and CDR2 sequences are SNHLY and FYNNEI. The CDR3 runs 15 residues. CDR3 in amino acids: CASRRTAYSNQPQHF. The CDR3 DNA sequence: TGTGCCAGCAGAAGGACAGCTTATAGCAATCAGCCCCAGCATTTT.

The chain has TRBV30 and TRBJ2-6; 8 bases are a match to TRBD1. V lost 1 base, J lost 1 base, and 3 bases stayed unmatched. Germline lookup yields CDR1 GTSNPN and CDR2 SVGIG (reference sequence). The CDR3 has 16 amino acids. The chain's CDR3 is CAWSGWTGSGANVLTF. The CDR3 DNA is TGTGCCTGGAGTGGTTGGACAGGGTCTGGGGCCAACGTCCTGACTTTC.

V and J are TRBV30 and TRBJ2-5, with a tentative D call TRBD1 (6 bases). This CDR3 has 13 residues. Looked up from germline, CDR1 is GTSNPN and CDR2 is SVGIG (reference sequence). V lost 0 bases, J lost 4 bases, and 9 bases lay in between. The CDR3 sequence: CAWSVWGRETQYF. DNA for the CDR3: TGTGCCTGGAGTGTCTGGGGGCGAGAGACCCAGTACTTC.

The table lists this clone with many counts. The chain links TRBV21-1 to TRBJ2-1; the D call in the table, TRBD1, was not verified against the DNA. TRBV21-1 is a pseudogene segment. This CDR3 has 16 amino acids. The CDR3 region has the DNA TGTGCCAGCAGCAAAGCTGACAGGGGGTCCTACAATGAGCAGTTCTTC. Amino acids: CASSKADRGSYNEQFF.

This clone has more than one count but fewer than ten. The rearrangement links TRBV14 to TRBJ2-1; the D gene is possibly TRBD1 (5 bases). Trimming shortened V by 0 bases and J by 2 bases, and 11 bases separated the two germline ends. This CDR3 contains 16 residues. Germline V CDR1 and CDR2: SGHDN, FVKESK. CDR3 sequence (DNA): TGTGCCAGCAGCCAAGAGGGGCCAGCTCCCTACAATGAGCAGTTCTTC. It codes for CASSQEGPAPYNEQFF.

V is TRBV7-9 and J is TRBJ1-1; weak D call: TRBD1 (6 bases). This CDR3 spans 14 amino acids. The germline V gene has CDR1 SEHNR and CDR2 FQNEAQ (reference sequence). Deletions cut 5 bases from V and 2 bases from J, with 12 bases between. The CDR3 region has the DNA TGTGCCAGCAGCGTGGACAGTTATAACACTGAAGCTTTCTTT. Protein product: CASSVDSYNTEAFF.

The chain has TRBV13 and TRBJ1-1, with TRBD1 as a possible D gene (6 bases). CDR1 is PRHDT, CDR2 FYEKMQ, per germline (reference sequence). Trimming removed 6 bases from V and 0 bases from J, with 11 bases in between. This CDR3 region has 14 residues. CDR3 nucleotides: TGTGCCAGCAGGGCGACAGGTATGAACACTGAAGCTTTCTTT. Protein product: CASRATGMNTEAFF.

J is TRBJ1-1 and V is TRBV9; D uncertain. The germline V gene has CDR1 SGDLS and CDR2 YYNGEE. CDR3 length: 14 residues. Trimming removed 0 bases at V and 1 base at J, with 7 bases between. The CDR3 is CASSVAWQNTEAFF. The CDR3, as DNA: TGTGCCAGCAGCGTAGCTTGGCAGAACACTGAAGCTTTCTTT. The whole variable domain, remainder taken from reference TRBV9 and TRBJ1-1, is DSGVTQTPKHLITATGQRVTLRCSPRSGDLSVYWYQQSLDQGLQFLIQYYNGEERAKGNILERFSAQQFPDLHSELNLSSLELGDSALYFCASSVAWQNTEAFFGQGTRLTVV.